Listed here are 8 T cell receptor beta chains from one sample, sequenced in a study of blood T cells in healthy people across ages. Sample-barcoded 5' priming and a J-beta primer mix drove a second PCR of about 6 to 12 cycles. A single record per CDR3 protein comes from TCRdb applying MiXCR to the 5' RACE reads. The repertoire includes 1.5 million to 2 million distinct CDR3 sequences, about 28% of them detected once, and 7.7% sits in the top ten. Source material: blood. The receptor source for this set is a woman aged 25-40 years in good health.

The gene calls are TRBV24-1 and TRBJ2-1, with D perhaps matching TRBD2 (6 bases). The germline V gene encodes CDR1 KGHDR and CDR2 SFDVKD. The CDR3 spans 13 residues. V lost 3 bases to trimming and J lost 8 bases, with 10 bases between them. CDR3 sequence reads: CATSDGPGDEQFF. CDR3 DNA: TGTGCCACCAGTGATGGACCGGGAGATGAGCAGTTCTTC.

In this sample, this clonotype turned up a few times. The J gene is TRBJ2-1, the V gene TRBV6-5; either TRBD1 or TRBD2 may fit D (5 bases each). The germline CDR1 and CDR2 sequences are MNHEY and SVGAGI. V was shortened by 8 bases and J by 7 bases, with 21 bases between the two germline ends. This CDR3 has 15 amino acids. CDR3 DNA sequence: TGTGCCAGCGCGGCGAGGGCAGGGTTTGTGAATGAGCAGTTCTTC. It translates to CASAARAGFVNEQFF.

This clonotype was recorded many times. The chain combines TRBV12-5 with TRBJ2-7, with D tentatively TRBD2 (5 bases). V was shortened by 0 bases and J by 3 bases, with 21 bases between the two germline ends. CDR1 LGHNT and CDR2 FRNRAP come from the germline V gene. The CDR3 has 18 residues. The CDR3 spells CASGLVLGERSPFYEQYF. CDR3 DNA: TGTGCTAGTGGTTTGGTACTAGGTGAGCGTTCCCCGTTCTACGAGCAGTACTTC. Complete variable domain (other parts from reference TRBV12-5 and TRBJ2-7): DARVTQTPRHKVTEMGQEVTMRCQPILGHNTVFWYRQTMMQGLELLAYFRNRAPLDDSGMPKDRFSAEMPDATLATLKIQPSEPRDSAVYFCASGLVLGERSPFYEQYFGPGTRLTVT.

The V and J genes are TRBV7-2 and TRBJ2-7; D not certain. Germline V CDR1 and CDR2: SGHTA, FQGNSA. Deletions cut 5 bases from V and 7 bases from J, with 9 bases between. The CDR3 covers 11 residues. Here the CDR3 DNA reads TGTGCCAGCAGCGTCCCCAGGGAGCAGTACTTC. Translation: CASSVPREQYF.

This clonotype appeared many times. The CDR3 sequence: CASMGWNEYSTDTQYF. The CDR3 coding sequence is TGTGCCAGCATGGGATGGAATGAGTATAGCACAGATACGCAGTATTTT. The V and J genes are TRBV2 and TRBJ2-3; the D is unclear. V was cut by 7 bases and J by 0 bases, with 17 bases left in between. Germline CDR1 reads SNHLY; CDR2 reads FYNNEI. This CDR3 has 16 amino acids.

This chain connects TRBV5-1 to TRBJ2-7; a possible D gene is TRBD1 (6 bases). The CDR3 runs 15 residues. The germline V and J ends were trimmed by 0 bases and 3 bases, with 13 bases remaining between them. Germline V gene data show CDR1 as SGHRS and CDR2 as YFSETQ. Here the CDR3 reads CASSLVRGSNYEQYF. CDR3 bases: TGCGCCAGCAGCTTGGTAAGGGGGAGCAACTACGAGCAGTACTTC.

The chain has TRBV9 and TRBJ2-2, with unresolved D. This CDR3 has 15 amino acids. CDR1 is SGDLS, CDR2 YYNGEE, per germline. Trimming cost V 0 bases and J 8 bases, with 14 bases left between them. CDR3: CASSVDGSSRGELFF. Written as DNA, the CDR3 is TGTGCCAGCAGCGTAGACGGCTCCTCTAGGGGGGAGCTGTTTTTT.

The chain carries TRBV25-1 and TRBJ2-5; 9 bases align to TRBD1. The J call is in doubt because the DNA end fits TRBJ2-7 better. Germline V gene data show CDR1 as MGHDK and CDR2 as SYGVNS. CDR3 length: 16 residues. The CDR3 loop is CASSDPGTGRLNEQYF. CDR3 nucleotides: TGTGCCAGCAGTGACCCCGGGACAGGGCGTTTGAACGAGCAGTACTTC.